In this sample, the clone carrying this T cell receptor beta chain turned up a few times. The data are from a study of blood T cell repertoires in COVID-19. Across under 25 US areas, participants ranged in age from about 18 to 89 years. Categorization into cohorts depended on clinical history that participants reported. Authors' methods: Reference gene primer amplification gave nucleated cell count estimates. Produced via immunoSEQ multiplex PCR; TCRdb's table is partial and in-frame only. That table furnishes V, J and clone size, whereas the DNA furnished D and trimming. Of around 200,000 clones in the sample, around 89% are singletons; the top ten hold approximately 1.1%. This clonotype was sampled from a man aged 25 to 45 who had recovered from COVID-19. Sequencing was carried out using PBMCs or T cells enriched from blood (not recorded which).

The CDR3 DNA sequence: TGTGCCAGCAGTCCCTACCTAACAGGGGGCAGTGTGGAAAACTATGGCTACACCTTC. It codes for CASSPYLTGGSVENYGYTF. This rearrangement joins TRBV7-8 to TRBJ1-2; 9 bases agree with TRBD1. This CDR3 is 19 amino acids long. Germline V lookup: CDR1 SGHVS, CDR2 FQNEAQ. V was pared by 6 bases and J by 2 bases, with 19 bases of the junction left unmatched.